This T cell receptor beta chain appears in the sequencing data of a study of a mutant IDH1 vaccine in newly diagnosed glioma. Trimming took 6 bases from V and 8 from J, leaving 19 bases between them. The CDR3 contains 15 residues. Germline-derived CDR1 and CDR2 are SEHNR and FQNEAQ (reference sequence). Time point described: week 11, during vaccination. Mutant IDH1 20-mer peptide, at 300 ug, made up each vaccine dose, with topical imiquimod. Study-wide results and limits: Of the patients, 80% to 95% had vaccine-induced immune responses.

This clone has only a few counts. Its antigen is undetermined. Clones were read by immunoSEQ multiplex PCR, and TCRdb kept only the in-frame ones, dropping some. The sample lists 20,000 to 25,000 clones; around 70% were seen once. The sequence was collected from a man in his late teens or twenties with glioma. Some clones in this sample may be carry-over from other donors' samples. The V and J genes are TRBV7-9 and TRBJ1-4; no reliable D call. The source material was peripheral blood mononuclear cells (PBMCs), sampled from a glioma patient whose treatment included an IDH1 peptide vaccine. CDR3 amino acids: CASRGTEGIREKLFF. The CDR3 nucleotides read TGTGCCAGCAGGGGTACGGAAGGGATTCGAGAAAAACTGTTTTTT.